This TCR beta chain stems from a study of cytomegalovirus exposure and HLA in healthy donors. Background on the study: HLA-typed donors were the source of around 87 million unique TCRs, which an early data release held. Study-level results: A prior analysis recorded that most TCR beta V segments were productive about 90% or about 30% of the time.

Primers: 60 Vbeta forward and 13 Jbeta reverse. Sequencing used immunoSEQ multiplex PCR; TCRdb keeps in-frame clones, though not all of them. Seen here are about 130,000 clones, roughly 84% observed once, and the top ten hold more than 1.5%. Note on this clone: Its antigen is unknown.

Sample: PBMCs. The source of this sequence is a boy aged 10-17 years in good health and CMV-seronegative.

The CDR3 DNA sequence: TGCGCCAGCAGCCCGGCGACTAGCGGGCATTCCTACGAGCAGTACTTC. This translates into CASSPATSGHSYEQYF. The chain couples TRBV5-1 to TRBJ2-7, with TRBD2 matching 10 bases. The CDR3 spans 16 residues. Per germline, CDR1 SGHRS and CDR2 YFSETQ. Trimming took 4 bases from V and 1 from J; bases not matched to a gene: 8. The complete variable domain, with remaining parts taken from reference TRBV5-1 and TRBJ2-7, reads KAGVTQTPRYLIKTRGQQVTLSCSPISGHRSVSWYQQTPGQGLQFLFEYFSETQRNKGNFPGRFSGRQFSNSRSEMNVSTLELGDSALYLCASSPATSGHSYEQYFGPGTRLTVT.